The 20 T cell receptor beta chains presented below share a single source sample, sequenced in a study of radiotherapy plus CTLA-4 blockade in lung cancer. Only in-frame clones appear in the TCRdb table, and some are missing; sequencing was by immunoSEQ multiplex PCR. This repertoire shows 55,000 to 80,000 clones, roughly 80% found once; its top ten account for around 4.8%. Specimen: peripheral blood, collected from a patient treated with radiotherapy plus ipilimumab. Receptor source: a human donor with non-small cell lung cancer who had a complete response to radiotherapy plus ipilimumab.

This chain links TRBV29-1 with TRBJ1-3; D uncertain. Germline V gene sequence: CDR1 SQVTM, CDR2 ANQGSEA. The CDR3 extends over 15 amino acids. Trimming shortened V by 4 bases and J by 0 bases, and 13 bases separated the two germline ends. In nucleotides, the CDR3 is TGCAGCGTTGGTAGTTTCAGCTCCTCTGGAAACACCATATATTTT. Translation: CSVGSFSSSGNTIYF.

V and J are TRBV2 and TRBJ1-5; possible D gene TRBD1, 6 bases. Deletions cut 8 bases from V and 5 bases from J, with 13 bases between. CDR3 length equals 13 residues. Germline assignment: CDR1 SNHLY and CDR2 FYNNEI. The CDR3 spells CASSREGDQPQHF. CDR3 sequence (DNA): TGTGCCAGCTCCCGTGAGGGGGATCAGCCCCAGCATTTT. Full variable domain (outside the CDR3, taken from reference TRBV2 and TRBJ1-5): EPEVTQTPSHQVTQMGQEVILRCVPISNHLYFYWYRQILGQKVEFLVSFYNNEISEKSEIFDDQFSVERPDGSNFTLKIRSTKLEDSAMYFCASSREGDQPQHFGDGTRLSIL.

This sequence joins TRBV18 and TRBJ2-7; D is ambiguous. This CDR3 has 12 amino acids. Trimming stripped 6 bases from V and 0 bases from J, with 6 bases between. Germline V lookup: CDR1 KGHSH, CDR2 LQKENI. CDR3 loop: CASSPGSYEQYF. The CDR3 coding sequence is TGTGCCAGCTCCCCGGGCTCCTACGAGCAGTACTTC.

This chain connects TRBV2 to TRBJ1-2, with 9 nucleotides matching TRBD1. The V gene end was trimmed by 8 bases and the J gene end by 7 bases; junction bases not matched to a gene: 2. CDR3 length: 11 residues. CDR1 and CDR2 (germline): SNHLY, FYNNEI. Written as DNA, the CDR3 is TGTGCCAGCGGGACAGGGTCTGGCTACACCTTC. Its protein is CASGTGSGYTF.

J is TRBJ2-5 and V is TRBV15; D tentatively reads TRBD1 or TRBD2 (6 bases each). Looked up from germline, CDR1 is LNHNV and CDR2 is YYDKDF (reference sequence). The CDR3 extends over 16 amino acids. V was pared by 1 base and J by 4 bases, with 16 bases between. The DNA for the CDR3 is TGTGCCACCAGCAGAGGGCCCGTGGGGGGCGTAGAGACCCAGTACTTC. As protein: CATSRGPVGGVETQYF.

The chain uses TRBV6-5 and TRBJ1-4, with TRBD1 as a possible D gene (5 bases). V lost 4 bases and J 8 bases, leaving 17 bases between the germline ends. The length of the CDR3 is 15 residues. Germline CDR1 and CDR2: MNHEY and SVGAGI. The DNA for the CDR3 is TGTGCCAGCAGTTCAGTCGAGCCTTCAGGGGAAAAACTGTTTTTT. It is translated as CASSSVEPSGEKLFF.

This clone was counted between two and nine times. The rearrangement uses TRBV18 and TRBJ1-1; TRBD1 matches at 9 bases. The CDR3 is 16 amino acids. Germline trimming cut 0 bases from V and 1 base from J; bases unmatched to any gene: 3. Germline V gene sequence: CDR1 KGHSH, CDR2 LQKENI. The CDR3 DNA follows: TGTGCCAGCTCACCACCGGGGACAGGGCCGAACACTGAAGCTTTCTTT. Its protein is CASSPPGTGPNTEAFF.

The V gene is TRBV29-1, the J gene TRBJ1-1, with D possibly TRBD1 on 6 matching bases. This CDR3 comprises 15 residues. Per the germline V gene, CDR1 is SQVTM and CDR2 is ANQGSEA. Trimming left V 8 bases short and J 0 bases short, with 19 bases between. The CDR3 sequence: CSPIPGRGMNTEAFF. The CDR3 DNA reads as TGCAGCCCGATCCCTGGGAGGGGGATGAACACTGAAGCTTTCTTT.

The CDR3 DNA is TGTGCCTGGGATGGGGGGGTAGAGGATCAGCCCCAGCATTTT. Translating it yields CAWDGGVEDQPQHF. V gene TRBV30 combines with J gene TRBJ1-5; D possibly corresponds to TRBD1 (5 bases). CDR1 is GTSNPN, CDR2 SVGIG, per germline (reference sequence). This CDR3 has 14 residues. The ends were cut back, 5 bases at V and 5 bases at J, with 16 bases in the middle.

This clone was counted a few times. The rearrangement joins TRBV7-2 to TRBJ1-1; D possibly corresponds to TRBD1 (5 bases). Germline V gene sequence: CDR1 SGHTA, CDR2 FQGNSA. This CDR3 comprises 15 residues. The V and J ends lost 5 bases and 7 bases respectively, with 20 bases between them. The CDR3 region is CASSPAGGREVEAFF. CDR3 sequence (DNA): TGTGCCAGCAGCCCAGCGGGGGGGAGGGAAGTTGAAGCTTTCTTT.

J is TRBJ1-5 and V is TRBV6-5, with a weak D call TRBD1 (6 bases). Trimming took 5 bases from V and 5 from J, leaving 13 bases between them. CDR1 is MNHEY and CDR2 is SVGAGI in the germline V gene. The CDR3 runs to 14 residues. This CDR3 reads CASSTTGLYQPQHF. The CDR3 bases are TGTGCCAGCAGTACGACAGGCCTCTATCAGCCCCAGCATTTT.

The genes are TRBV2 and TRBJ1-2; D is unresolved. The CDR3 extends over 13 amino acids. The germline gives CDR1 SNHLY, CDR2 FYNNEI. V was shortened by 0 bases and J by 6 bases, with 8 bases between the two germline ends. The CDR3 protein is CASSEAQWDGYTF. The DNA of the CDR3 is TGTGCCAGCAGTGAAGCCCAATGGGATGGCTACACCTTC.

The rearrangement uses TRBV2 and TRBJ2-5, with D unclear. Trimming left V 9 bases short and J 5 bases short, with 13 bases between. CDR3 size: 12 residues. Germline values: CDR1 SNHLY, CDR2 FYNNEI. CDR3 sequence: CASPRIGETQYF. For the CDR3, the DNA is TGTGCCAGTCCCCGGATAGGGGAGACCCAGTACTTC.

The V call is TRBV10-2, the J call TRBJ1-1; the D is unclear. Germline values: CDR1 WSHSY, CDR2 SAAADI. V gave up 6 bases and J gave up 5 bases, with 10 bases separating them. The CDR3 extends over 12 amino acids. In nucleotides, the CDR3 is TGCGCCAGCAGAGATCAGTCGACTGAAGCTTTCTTT. Amino acids: CASRDQSTEAFF.

A word on this clone: Other DNA sequences in this sample translate to the same CDR3. This chain joins TRBV5-1 and TRBJ1-2, with 8 bases identical to TRBD1. Germline V gene lookup returns CDR1 SGHRS and CDR2 YFSETQ. V shed 0 bases, J shed 2 bases, and the junction held 6 bases outside the gene matches. This CDR3 is built from 16 residues. The CDR3 nucleotides are TGCGCCAGCAGCTTGGAGGGGACAGGTGGCAACTATGGCTACACCTTC. This codes for CASSLEGTGGNYGYTF. Full variable domain (missing parts from reference TRBV5-1 and TRBJ1-2): KAGVTQTPRYLIKTRGQQVTLSCSPISGHRSVSWYQQTPGQGLQFLFEYFSETQRNKGNFPGRFSGRQFSNSRSEMNVSTLELGDSALYLCASSLEGTGGNYGYTFGSGTRLTVV.

The chain uses TRBV4-3 and TRBJ2-3; the match to TRBD2 covers 11 bases. Germline CDR1 reads LGHNA; CDR2 reads YSLEER. V shed 0 bases, J shed 7 bases, and the junction held 6 bases outside the gene matches. The CDR3 runs to 16 residues. The CDR3 DNA reads as TGCGCCAGCAGCCAAGAGCGACTAGCGGGGTTGCATACGCAGTATTTT. Translated, it gives CASSQERLAGLHTQYF.

The J gene is TRBJ2-4, the V gene TRBV4-3; D is possibly TRBD2 (5 bases). CDR1 and CDR2 (germline): LGHNA, YSLEER. Deletions cut 1 base from V and 7 bases from J, with 17 bases between. The CDR3 is made up of 16 amino acids. CDR3 region: CASSQGGSGPWNIQYF. The CDR3 bases are TGCGCCAGCAGCCAAGGAGGGTCCGGGCCTTGGAACATTCAGTACTTC.

The chain combines TRBV19 with TRBJ1-2, with D possibly matching TRBD1 (5 bases). With 0 bases removed from V and 8 bases from J, the gap between germline ends came to 13 bases. This CDR3 is 14 amino acids long. CDR1 and CDR2 (germline): LNHDA, SQIVND (reference sequence). Written as DNA, the CDR3 is TGTGCCAGTAGTATAGACCCGGGGCCGTGGGGCTACACCTTC. Translation gives CASSIDPGPWGYTF.

This chain links TRBV5-4 with TRBJ2-5; TRBD1 matches at 8 bases. Germline V gives CDR1 SGHNT, CDR2 YYREEE (reference sequence). The CDR3 loop spans 15 amino acids. Trimming at V came to 3 bases and at J to 2 bases, leaving 6 bases not matched to a gene. For the CDR3, the DNA is TGTGCCAGCAGCTACACAGGGGGGAGGCAAGAGACCCAGTACTTC. Its translation: CASSYTGGRQETQYF.

The J gene is TRBJ2-3, the V gene TRBV11-2, with 7 bases lining up with TRBD2. The germline V gene has CDR1 SGHAT and CDR2 FQNNGV. V lost 8 bases to trimming and J lost 4 bases; unmatched junction nucleotides: 9. This CDR3 comprises 14 residues. CDR3 DNA: TGTGCCAGCGCCGGGATGGGGGGGGCAGATACGCAGTATTTT. This sequence encodes CASAGMGGADTQYF.